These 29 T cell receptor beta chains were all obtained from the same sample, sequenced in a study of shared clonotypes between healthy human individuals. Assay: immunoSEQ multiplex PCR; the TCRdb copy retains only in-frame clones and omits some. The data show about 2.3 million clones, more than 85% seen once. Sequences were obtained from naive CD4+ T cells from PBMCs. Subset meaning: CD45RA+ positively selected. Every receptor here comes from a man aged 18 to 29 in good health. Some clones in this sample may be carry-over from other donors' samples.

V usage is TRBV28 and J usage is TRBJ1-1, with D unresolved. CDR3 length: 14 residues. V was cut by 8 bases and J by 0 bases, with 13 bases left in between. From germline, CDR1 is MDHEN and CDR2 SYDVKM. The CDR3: CASSKPWMNTEAFF. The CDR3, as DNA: TGTGCCAGCTCCAAGCCCTGGATGAACACTGAAGCTTTCTTT. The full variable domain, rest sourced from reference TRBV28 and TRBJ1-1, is DVKVTQSSRYLVKRTGEKVFLECVQDMDHENMFWYRQDPGLGLRLIYFSYDVKMKEKGDIPEGYSVSREKKERFSLILESASTNQTSMYLCASSKPWMNTEAFFGQGTRLTVV.

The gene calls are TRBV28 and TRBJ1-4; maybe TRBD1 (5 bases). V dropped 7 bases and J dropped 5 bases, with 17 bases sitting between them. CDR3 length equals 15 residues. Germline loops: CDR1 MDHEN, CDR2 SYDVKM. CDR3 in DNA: TGTGCCAGCACGGACCGCGGTGGGGCAAATGAAAAACTGTTTTTT. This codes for CASTDRGGANEKLFF.

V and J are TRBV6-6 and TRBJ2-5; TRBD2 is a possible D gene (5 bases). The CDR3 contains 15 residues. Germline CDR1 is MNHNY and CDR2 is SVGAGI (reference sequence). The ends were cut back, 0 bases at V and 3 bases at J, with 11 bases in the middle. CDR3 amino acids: CASSYSSRAEETQYF. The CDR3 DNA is TGTGCCAGCAGTTACTCGTCAAGAGCGGAAGAGACCCAGTACTTC.

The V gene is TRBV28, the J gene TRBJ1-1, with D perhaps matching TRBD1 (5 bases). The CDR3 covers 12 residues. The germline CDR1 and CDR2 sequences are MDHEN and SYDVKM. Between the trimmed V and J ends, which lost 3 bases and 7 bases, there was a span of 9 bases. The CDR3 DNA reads TGTGCCAGCAGTTTGTGGGGGAATGAAGCTTTCTTT. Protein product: CASSLWGNEAFF.

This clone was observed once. The CDR3 loop is CASSVVNEQFF. The CDR3 nucleotides are TGTGCCAGCAGCGTTGTCAATGAGCAGTTCTTC. The chain couples TRBV7-9 to TRBJ2-1, with D hard to call. Trimming left V 5 bases short and J 6 bases short, with 5 bases between. The germline V gene has CDR1 SEHNR and CDR2 FQNEAQ (reference sequence). The CDR3 is 11 residues long.

The CDR3 reads CAISEGLGTSGSSSYNEQFF. For the CDR3, the DNA is TGTGCCATCAGTGAGGGTCTCGGGACTAGCGGGAGTAGCTCCTACAATGAGCAGTTCTTC. This chain connects TRBV10-3 to TRBJ2-1; 14 bases line up with TRBD2. The length of the CDR3 is 20 residues. The trim removed 2 bases at V and 0 bases at J, leaving 9 bases unmatched. Looked up from germline, CDR1 is ENHRY and CDR2 is SYGVKD.

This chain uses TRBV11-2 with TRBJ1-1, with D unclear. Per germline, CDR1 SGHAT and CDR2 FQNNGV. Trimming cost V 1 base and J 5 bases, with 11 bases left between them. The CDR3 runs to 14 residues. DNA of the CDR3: TGTGCCAGCAGCTTAGTGGAGGGAGATACTGAAGCTTTCTTT. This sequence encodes CASSLVEGDTEAFF.

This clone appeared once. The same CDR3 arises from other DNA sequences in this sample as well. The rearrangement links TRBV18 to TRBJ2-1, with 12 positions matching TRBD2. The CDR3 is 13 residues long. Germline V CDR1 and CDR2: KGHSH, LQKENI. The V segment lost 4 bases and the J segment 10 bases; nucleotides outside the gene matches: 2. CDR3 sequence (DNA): TGTGCCAGCTCACTGGGACTAGCGGGCGAGCAGTTCTTC. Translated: CASSLGLAGEQFF.

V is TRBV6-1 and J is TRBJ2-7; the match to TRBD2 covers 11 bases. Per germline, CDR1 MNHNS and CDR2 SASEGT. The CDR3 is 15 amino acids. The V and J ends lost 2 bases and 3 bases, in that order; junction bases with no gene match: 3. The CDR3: CASSELAGGDYEQYF. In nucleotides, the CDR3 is TGTGCCAGCAGTGAACTAGCGGGAGGAGACTACGAGCAGTACTTC.

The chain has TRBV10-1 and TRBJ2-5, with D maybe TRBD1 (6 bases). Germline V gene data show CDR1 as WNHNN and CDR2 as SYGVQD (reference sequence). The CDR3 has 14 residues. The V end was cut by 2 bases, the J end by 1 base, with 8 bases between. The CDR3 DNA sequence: TGCGCCAGCAGTGAGGGGGGCCCCCAAGAGACCCAGTACTTC. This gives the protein CASSEGGPQETQYF.

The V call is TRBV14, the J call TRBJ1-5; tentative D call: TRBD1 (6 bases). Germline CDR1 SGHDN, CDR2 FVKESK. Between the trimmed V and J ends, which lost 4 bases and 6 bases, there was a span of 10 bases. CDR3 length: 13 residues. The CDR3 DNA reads TGTGCCAGCAGCCTTGGGACATTTCAGCCCCAGCATTTT. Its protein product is CASSLGTFQPQHF.

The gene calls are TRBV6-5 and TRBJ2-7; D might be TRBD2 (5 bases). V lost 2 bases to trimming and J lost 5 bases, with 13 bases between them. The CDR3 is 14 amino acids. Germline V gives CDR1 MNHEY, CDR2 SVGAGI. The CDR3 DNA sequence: TGTGCCAGCAGTTACCGGGGTCTGGGGAACGAGCAGTACTTC. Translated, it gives CASSYRGLGNEQYF.

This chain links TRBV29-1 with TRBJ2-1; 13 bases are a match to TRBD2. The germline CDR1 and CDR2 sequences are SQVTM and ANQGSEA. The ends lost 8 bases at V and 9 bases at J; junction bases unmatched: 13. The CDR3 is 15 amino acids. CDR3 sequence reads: CSHTTTSGRAIEQFF. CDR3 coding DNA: TGCAGCCACACGACCACTAGCGGGAGGGCCATTGAGCAGTTCTTC.

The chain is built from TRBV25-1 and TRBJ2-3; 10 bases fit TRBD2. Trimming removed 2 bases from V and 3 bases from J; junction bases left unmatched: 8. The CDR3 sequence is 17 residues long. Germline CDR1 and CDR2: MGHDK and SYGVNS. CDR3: CASSEARLAGVTDTQYF. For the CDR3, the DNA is TGTGCCAGCAGTGAAGCCCGGCTAGCGGGAGTTACAGATACGCAGTATTTT.

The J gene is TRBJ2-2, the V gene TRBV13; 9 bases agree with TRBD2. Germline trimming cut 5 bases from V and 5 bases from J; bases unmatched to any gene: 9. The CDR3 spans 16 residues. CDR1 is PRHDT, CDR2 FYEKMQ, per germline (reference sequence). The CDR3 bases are TGTGCCAGCAGCCCCCGTAGCGGGAGTAGAACCGGGGAGCTGTTTTTT. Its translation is CASSPRSGSRTGELFF.

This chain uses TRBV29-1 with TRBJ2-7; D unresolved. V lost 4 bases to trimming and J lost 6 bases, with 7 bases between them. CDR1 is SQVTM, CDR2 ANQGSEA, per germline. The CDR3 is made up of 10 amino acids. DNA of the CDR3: TGCAGCGTTGGGTCGAGCGAGCAGTACTTC. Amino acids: CSVGSSEQYF.

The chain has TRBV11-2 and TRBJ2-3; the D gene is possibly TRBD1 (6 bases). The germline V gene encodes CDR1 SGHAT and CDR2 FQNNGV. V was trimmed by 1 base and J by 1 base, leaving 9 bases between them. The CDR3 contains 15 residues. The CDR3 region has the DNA TGTGCCAGCAGCTTAGGTCCAGGGGGCACAGATACGCAGTATTTT. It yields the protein CASSLGPGGTDTQYF. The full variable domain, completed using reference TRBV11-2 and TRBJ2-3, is EAGVAQSPRYKIIEKRQSVAFWCNPISGHATLYWYQQILGQGPKLLIQFQNNGVVDDSQLPKDRFSAERLKGVDSTLKIQPAKLEDSAVYLCASSLGPGGTDTQYFGPGTRLTVL.

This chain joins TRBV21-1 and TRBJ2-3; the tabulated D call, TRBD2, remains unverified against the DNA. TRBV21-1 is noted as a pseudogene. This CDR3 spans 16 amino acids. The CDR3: CASFPKPGSGADTQYF. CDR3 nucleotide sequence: TGTGCCAGCTTCCCAAAGCCGGGCTCGGGGGCAGATACGCAGTATTTT.

Written as DNA, the CDR3 is TGTGCCAGCTCACCAACCCGAGTGGACTATGGCTACACCTTC. As protein: CASSPTRVDYGYTF. The chain carries TRBV18 and TRBJ1-2; no reliable D call. Trimming pared 2 bases from V and 3 bases from J, leaving 10 bases between. The CDR3 extends over 14 amino acids. Germline values: CDR1 KGHSH, CDR2 LQKENI.

The CDR3 spells CAWSVGLGAVQFF. In nucleotides, the CDR3 is TGTGCCTGGAGTGTCGGTCTAGGCGCCGTGCAGTTCTTC. The rearrangement uses TRBV30 and TRBJ2-1; D is undetermined. With 0 bases removed from V and 12 bases from J, the gap between germline ends came to 15 bases. Germline V gene sequence: CDR1 GTSNPN, CDR2 SVGIG (reference sequence). This CDR3 comprises 13 residues.

The CDR3, as DNA: TGTGCCTGGGGAGAGTGGGAAGGCTACACCTTC. It encodes CAWGEWEGYTF. The chain joins TRBV30 to TRBJ1-2; D remains ambiguous. Trimming stripped 5 bases from V and 8 bases from J, with 12 bases between. CDR1 and CDR2 from the germline V gene are GTSNPN and SVGIG (reference sequence). This CDR3 is built from 11 residues.

This CDR3 is CASSPSPSTTNQPQHF. The CDR3 nucleotides are TGTGCCAGCTCACCGTCCCCGTCCACAACCAATCAGCCCCAGCATTTT. The chain links TRBV18 to TRBJ1-5; no clear D. This CDR3 is built from 16 residues. Germline loops: CDR1 KGHSH, CDR2 LQKENI. V dropped 3 bases and J dropped 3 bases, with 15 bases sitting between them.

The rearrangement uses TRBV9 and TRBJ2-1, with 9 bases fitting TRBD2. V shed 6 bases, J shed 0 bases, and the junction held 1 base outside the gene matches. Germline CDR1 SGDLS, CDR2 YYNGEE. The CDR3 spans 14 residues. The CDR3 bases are TGTGCCAGCAATAGCGGGAGCTCCTACAATGAGCAGTTCTTC. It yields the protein CASNSGSSYNEQFF.

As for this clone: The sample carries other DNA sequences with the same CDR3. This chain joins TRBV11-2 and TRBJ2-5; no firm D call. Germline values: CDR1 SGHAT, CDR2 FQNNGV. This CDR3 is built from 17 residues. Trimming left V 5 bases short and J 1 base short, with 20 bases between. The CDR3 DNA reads TGTGCCAGCAGCCTTGGACCGCCGGGTGGTGGCCAAGAGACCCAGTACTTC. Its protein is CASSLGPPGGGQETQYF.

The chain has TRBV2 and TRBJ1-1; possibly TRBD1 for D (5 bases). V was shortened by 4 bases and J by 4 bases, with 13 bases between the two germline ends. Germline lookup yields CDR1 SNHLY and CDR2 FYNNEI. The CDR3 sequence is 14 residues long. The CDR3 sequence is CASSGGRAATEAFF. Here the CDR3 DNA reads TGTGCCAGCAGTGGGGGCAGGGCGGCCACTGAAGCTTTCTTT.

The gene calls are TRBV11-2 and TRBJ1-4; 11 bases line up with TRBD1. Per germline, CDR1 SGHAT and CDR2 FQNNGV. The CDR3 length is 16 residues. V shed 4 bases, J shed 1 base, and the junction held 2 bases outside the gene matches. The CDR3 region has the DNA TGTGCCAGCAGCTCGGGACAGGGGGGAACTAATGAAAAACTGTTTTTT. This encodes CASSSGQGGTNEKLFF.

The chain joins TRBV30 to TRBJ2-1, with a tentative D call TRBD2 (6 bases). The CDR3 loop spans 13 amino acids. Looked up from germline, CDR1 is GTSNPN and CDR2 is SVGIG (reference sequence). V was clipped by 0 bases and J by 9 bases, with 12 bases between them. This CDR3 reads CAWSVRRDGEQFF. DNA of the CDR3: TGTGCCTGGAGTGTTAGGCGGGACGGTGAGCAGTTCTTC.

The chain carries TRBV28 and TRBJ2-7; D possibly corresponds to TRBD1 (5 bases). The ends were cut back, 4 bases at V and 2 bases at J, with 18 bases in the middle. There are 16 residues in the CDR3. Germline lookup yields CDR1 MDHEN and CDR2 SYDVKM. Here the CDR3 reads CASSSFWLGAPYEQYF. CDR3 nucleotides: TGTGCCAGCAGTTCTTTTTGGCTTGGGGCGCCCTACGAGCAGTACTTC.

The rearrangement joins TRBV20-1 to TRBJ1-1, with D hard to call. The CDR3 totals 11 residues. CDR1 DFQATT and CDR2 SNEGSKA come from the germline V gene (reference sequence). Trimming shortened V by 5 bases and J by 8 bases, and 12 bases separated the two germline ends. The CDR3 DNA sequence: TGCAGTGCTTTCGCCATTCTGGAAGCTTTCTTT. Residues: CSAFAILEAFF.